The 12 T cell receptor beta chains listed next were all sequenced from one sample in a study of beta chain features in type 1 diabetes. The study reverse transcribed the entire isolated RNA, so it sequenced expressed TCRB transcripts. The assay was immunoSEQ multiplex PCR, and TCRdb's table has in-frame clones only and misses some. Among hundreds of thousands of clones, roughly a sixth were seen once, and the ten largest hold 0.093%. The sequencing input was naive CD4+ T cells from blood. The origin of the receptors is a man aged 18-30 years in good health.

In its sample, this clone was seen a few times. The CDR3 DNA sequence: TGTGCCAGTAGCCGGGGTGCAGGGTCTGGGGCCAACGTCCTGACTTTC. It codes for CASSRGAGSGANVLTF. This chain connects TRBV19 to TRBJ2-6; the D gene could be TRBD1 or TRBD2 (5 bases each). With 6 bases removed from V and 1 base from J, the gap between germline ends came to 13 bases. The CDR3 is 16 residues long. Per germline, CDR1 LNHDA and CDR2 SQIVND (reference sequence).

This chain links TRBV18 with TRBJ1-5; D ambiguous. Germline assignment: CDR1 KGHSH and CDR2 LQKENI. Trimming removed 6 bases from V and 3 bases from J, with 12 bases in between. There are 14 residues in the CDR3. This CDR3 reads CASSHAEHNQPQHF. Here the CDR3 DNA reads TGTGCCAGCTCGCATGCAGAACACAATCAGCCCCAGCATTTT.

The chain uses TRBV5-4 and TRBJ2-5; perhaps D is TRBD1 or TRBD2 (5 bases each). Trimming shortened V by 4 bases and J by 2 bases, and 18 bases separated the two germline ends. The CDR3 contains 16 residues. CDR1 and CDR2 from the germline V gene are SGHNT and YYREEE (reference sequence). The CDR3 reads CASSPTGRTDQETQYF. The CDR3, as DNA: TGTGCCAGCAGCCCCACGGGACGGACGGATCAAGAGACCCAGTACTTC.

This clone came up a few times. The rearrangement uses TRBV7-2 and TRBJ1-6; D gene unclear. Germline CDR1 is SGHTA and CDR2 is FQGNSA. This CDR3 has 12 residues. V was shortened by 5 bases and J by 7 bases, with 6 bases between the two germline ends. CDR3 in amino acids: CASSPSNSPLHF. The CDR3 DNA sequence: TGTGCCAGCAGCCCGTCCAATTCACCCCTCCACTTT.

This chain uses TRBV7-9 with TRBJ1-6; D is perhaps TRBD1 (6 bases). The CDR3 has 15 amino acids. Germline values: CDR1 SEHNR, CDR2 FQNEAQ (reference sequence). V shed 1 base and J shed 5 bases, with 9 bases lying between them. The CDR3 spells CASSLGGHNNSPLHF. The CDR3 DNA is TGTGCCAGCAGCTTAGGGGGACATAATAATTCACCCCTCCACTTT.

In DNA form, the CDR3 reads TGTGCCAGTAGGACTAGCGGGAGCTCCTACAATGAGCAGTTCTTC. Residues: CASRTSGSSYNEQFF. The chain joins TRBV19 to TRBJ2-1; 12 nucleotides line up with TRBD2. The V gene end was trimmed by 6 bases and the J gene end by 0 bases; junction bases not matched to a gene: 0. CDR3 length: 15 residues. Germline loops: CDR1 LNHDA, CDR2 SQIVND (reference sequence).

A few counts support this clone. This rearrangement joins TRBV28 to TRBJ2-2; 7 bases align to TRBD1. The CDR3 length is 16 residues. Trimming took 5 bases from V and 0 from J; bases not matched to a gene: 6. Germline loops: CDR1 MDHEN, CDR2 SYDVKM. The CDR3 bases are TGTGCCAGCAGTCAACCACAGGGGACGAACACCGGGGAGCTGTTTTTT. Its translation: CASSQPQGTNTGELFF.

The V and J genes are TRBV7-2 and TRBJ2-3; unclear D gene. CDR3 length: 15 residues. Germline CDR1 is SGHTA and CDR2 is FQGNSA. V lost 5 bases and J 1 base, leaving 13 bases between the germline ends. CDR3 sequence reads: CASSKNRVGTDTQYF. DNA of the CDR3: TGTGCCAGCAGCAAAAATCGGGTCGGCACAGATACGCAGTATTTT.

This clone was observed a few times. The rearrangement joins TRBV4-3 to TRBJ1-5; D gene uncertain. Trimming left V 0 bases short and J 1 base short, with 13 bases between. The CDR3 contains 17 residues. Germline V CDR1 and CDR2: LGHNA, YSLEER. As DNA, the CDR3 is TGCGCCAGCAGCCAAGATCCGAAGGAGGACAGCAATCAGCCCCAGCATTTT. Its translation is CASSQDPKEDSNQPQHF.

This clone was counted between two and nine times. V gene TRBV25-1 combines with J gene TRBJ2-3; the D gene is possibly TRBD2 (6 bases). The germline V gene has CDR1 MGHDK and CDR2 SYGVNS. V lost 6 bases, J lost 1 base, and 8 bases lay in between. CDR3 length equals 13 residues. This CDR3 reads CASRLAGTDTQYF. CDR3 bases: TGTGCCAGCAGACTAGCCGGCACAGATACGCAGTATTTT.

V and J are TRBV4-1 and TRBJ2-1; the D gene is possibly TRBD1 (6 bases). Deletions cut 5 bases from V and 16 bases from J, with 18 bases between. This CDR3 contains 12 residues. CDR1 is MGHRA and CDR2 is YSYEKL in the germline V gene. The chain's CDR3 is CASSDQGSVPFF. CDR3 nucleotide sequence: TGCGCCAGCAGCGACCAGGGGAGCGTGCCTTTCTTC.

This clone came up a few times. The CDR3 loop is CASSVGQGYEQYF. The CDR3 region has the DNA TGTGCCAGCAGTGTTGGACAGGGTTACGAGCAGTACTTC. The rearrangement uses TRBV25-1 and TRBJ2-7; 8 nucleotides line up with TRBD1. CDR1 and CDR2 from the germline V gene are MGHDK and SYGVNS. The J segment lost 4 bases and the V segment lost 4 bases, leaving 3 bases of the junction unmatched. This CDR3 has 13 amino acids.